This TCR beta chain is from a study of OX40 agonist ivuxolimab in advanced cancers. TCRdb keeps only in-frame clones here, not all; method: immunoSEQ multiplex PCR. Seen here are about 64,000 clones, approximately 90% observed once, and the top ten hold approximately 1.4%. The sequence derives from an adult with an advanced solid tumor such as melanoma, head and neck, liver or kidney cancer. Sequencing used CD4+ or CD8+ T cells sorted from blood, obtained in a trial of the OX40 agonist ivuxolimab.

The CDR3 is CASSPRPGRGTDTQYF. Written as DNA, the CDR3 is TGTGCCAGCTCACCACGCCCAGGCCGGGGCACAGATACGCAGTATTTT. The V and J genes are TRBV18 and TRBJ2-3, with D unclear. The CDR3 is 16 residues long. CDR1 and CDR2 (germline): KGHSH, LQKENI. V shed 1 base and J shed 1 base, with 12 bases lying between them.